This TCR beta chain was found in a study of shared clonotypes between healthy human individuals (dated by TCRdb to between 2020 and 2021). In the study overall: The cohort comprised two women and a few men aged 18 to 49 years. For each donor, CD4 naive and CD4 memory were each given three plates, CD8 naive was given two plates, and CD8 memory was given one plate. Per donor, leukapheresis produced somewhere between about 0.8 and 9 billion PBMCs. To increase sequencing depth and limit assay-specific biases, TCR repertoire library preparation and sequencing were carried out by different laboratories using diverse techniques. The study deeply sequenced blood TCR repertoires of five healthy adults to estimate repertoire size and the extent of clonotype sharing between individuals. Results and caveats for the whole study, not just this receptor: Sampling was restricted to blood, and TCR repertoires in tissues likely differ from the TCR repertoires found in blood. Pairwise subsampling led to the expectation that sequencing depth would affect the degree of clonotype sharing among donors. Because the study included a small number of donors, the genetic and exposure-history diversity represented was limited. Rarefaction of sorted-subset datasets indicated incomplete sequencing despite the large sequencing depth. Naive subsets generally had larger estimated clonotype richness than memory subsets did. Sharing across four donors was observed for around 5% of naive CD4, 3% to 3.5% of naive CD8, roughly 2.3% of memory CD4, and 0.4% of memory CD8 clonotypes. Higher generation probabilities were observed for clonotypes shared by all four sorted-subset donors than for non-shared clonotypes.

This clone showed up just once. The antigen it binds to is not known. Base qualities were left out, and no much larger clone turns up one base away. The donors were healthy, HIV-negative adults who had no recently reported acute infections or vaccinations. Only Caucasian adults living in Nashville, Tennessee, USA were represented among the donors. CD4+ T cells were enriched by magnetic negative selection; naive cells were then positively selected on CD45RA, and the negative fraction formed the memory subset. Blood was obtained by leukapheresis, after which PBMCs were separated by Ficoll-Histopaque density gradient centrifugation and cryopreserved in liquid nitrogen vapor phase. Purity and quantity of every magnetically sorted T cell population were checked by analytical flow cytometry. Each sorted fraction had its genomic DNA isolated and then quantified by UV absorbance on a Nanodrop 2000c. Sequences SNHLY (CDR1) and FYNNEI (CDR2) are obtained from the germline V gene. The V end loses 6 bases and the J end loses 2 bases, and a stretch of 10 bases separates them. From the cysteine through the phenylalanine, the CDR3 covers 13 amino acids. The retained sequence is limited to the CDR3, 39 bases, with the frame set at the first base.

Using the deep immunoSEQ assay, TCR CDR3 regions were amplified from genomic DNA by multiplex PCR. For each cell subset, the extracted genomic DNA was distributed evenly across all wells of several immunoSEQ 96-well plates, and each plate served as one replicate. Each replicate PCR for sorted subsets received 200 ng genomic DNA, equal to roughly 33,000 T cell genomes. Purified libraries were measured with a Qubit 3.0 fluorometer, size-checked on a Bioanalyzer 2100, and measured again with the KAPA Library Quantification kit. Every immunoSEQ 96-well plate was sequenced on a dedicated single-read 150-cycle Illumina NextSeq 550 flow cell. On the authors' methods: Because the immunoSEQ output held only junctional sequences and lacked quality scores, the filtering could not match the filtering applied to full-length reads. To assign V/J genes and CDR3, sequences were annotated against IMGT germline references using PyIR, a Python wrapper for IgBLAST v1.9. Any read was removed if the V/J assignment was weak (E-value above 1e-6), the CDR3 was missing, or the read contained stop codons, out-of-frame junctions, or ambiguous translated residues. A V3J clonotype was defined by an identical inferred V gene, J gene, and CDR3 amino acid sequence. Percentage overlap between repertoires was computed as shared unique clonotypes divided by the size of the smaller repertoire. Three approaches were used to assess repertoire richness: RTK rarefaction, the Chao1 estimator, and Recon v2.1 estimates of unobserved clonotypes. Generation probabilities for all TCRbeta clonotypes obtained by the gDNA method from several donors were computed using OLGA. TCRdb took over this immuneACCESS table, retaining in-frame rearrangements with V and J assigned. Such tables are incomplete; in checked studies, under half of the missing clones stem from an unresolved V gene, and the remainder is unexplained. The V and J calls and clone size were taken over from that table, and D and trimming were inferred from the DNA. Within this sample are 550,000 to 800,000 clones, with less than 85% of them counted one time only. 1.5% to 2% of the sample lies in the top ten.

The source of this sequence is a woman aged 25 to 39 in good health. The sequencing sample was made of memory CD4+ T cells sorted from blood. In light of the paper, this sample's cell subset or site label describes: CD45RA-negative fraction. Here the chain combines TRBV2 and TRBJ1-1; the D gene is perhaps TRBD1, from 5 matching bases. CDR3 protein: CASRPGTNTEAFF. The nucleotide sequence reads TGTGCCAGCAGGCCGGGGACTAACACTGAAGCTTTCTTT.